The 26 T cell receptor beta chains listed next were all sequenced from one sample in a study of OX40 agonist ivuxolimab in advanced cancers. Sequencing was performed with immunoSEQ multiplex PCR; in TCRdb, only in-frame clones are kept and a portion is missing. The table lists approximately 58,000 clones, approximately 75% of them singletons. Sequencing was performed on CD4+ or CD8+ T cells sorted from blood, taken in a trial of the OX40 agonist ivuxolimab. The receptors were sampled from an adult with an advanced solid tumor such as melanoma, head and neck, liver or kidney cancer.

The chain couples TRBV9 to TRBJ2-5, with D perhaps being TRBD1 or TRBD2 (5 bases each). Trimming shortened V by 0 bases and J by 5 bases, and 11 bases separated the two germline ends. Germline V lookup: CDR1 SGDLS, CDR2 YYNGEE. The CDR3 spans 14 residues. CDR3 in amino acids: CASSVVGTGETQYF. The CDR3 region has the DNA TGTGCCAGCAGCGTAGTCGGGACCGGGGAGACCCAGTACTTC. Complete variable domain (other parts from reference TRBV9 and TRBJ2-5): DSGVTQTPKHLITATGQRVTLRCSPRSGDLSVYWYQQSLDQGLQFLIQYYNGEERAKGNILERFSAQQFPDLHSELNLSSLELGDSALYFCASSVVGTGETQYFGPGTRLLVL.

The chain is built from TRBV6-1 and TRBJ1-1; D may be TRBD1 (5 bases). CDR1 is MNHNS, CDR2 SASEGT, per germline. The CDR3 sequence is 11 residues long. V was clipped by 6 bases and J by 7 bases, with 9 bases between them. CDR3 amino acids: CASRRQFEAFF. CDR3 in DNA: TGTGCCAGCAGAAGACAGTTTGAAGCTTTCTTT.

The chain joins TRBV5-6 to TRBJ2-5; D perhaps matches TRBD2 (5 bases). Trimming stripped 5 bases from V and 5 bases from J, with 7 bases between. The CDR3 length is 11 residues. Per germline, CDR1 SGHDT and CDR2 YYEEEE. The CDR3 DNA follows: TGTGCCAGCAGGAGGAGGGAGACCCAGTACTTC. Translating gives CASRRRETQYF.

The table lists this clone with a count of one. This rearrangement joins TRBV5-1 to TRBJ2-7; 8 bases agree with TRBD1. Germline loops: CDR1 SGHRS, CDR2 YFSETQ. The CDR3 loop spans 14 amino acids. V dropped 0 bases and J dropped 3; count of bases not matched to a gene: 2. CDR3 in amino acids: CASSLAGQGYEQYF. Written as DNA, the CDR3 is TGCGCCAGCAGCTTGGCCGGACAGGGCTACGAGCAGTACTTC.

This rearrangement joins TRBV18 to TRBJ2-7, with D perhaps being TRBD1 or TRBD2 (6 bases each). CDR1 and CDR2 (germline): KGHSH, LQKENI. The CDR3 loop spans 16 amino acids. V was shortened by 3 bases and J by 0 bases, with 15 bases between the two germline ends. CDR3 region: CASSPVSGATSYEQYF. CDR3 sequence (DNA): TGTGCCAGCTCACCGGTTTCGGGGGCTACCTCCTACGAGCAGTACTTC.

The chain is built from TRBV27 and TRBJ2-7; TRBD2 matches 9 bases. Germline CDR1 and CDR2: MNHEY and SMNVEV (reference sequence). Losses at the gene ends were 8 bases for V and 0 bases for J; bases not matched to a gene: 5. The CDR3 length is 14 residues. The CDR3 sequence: CASRSSGGSYEQYF. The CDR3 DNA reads TGTGCCAGCCGAAGTAGCGGGGGCTCCTACGAGCAGTACTTC.

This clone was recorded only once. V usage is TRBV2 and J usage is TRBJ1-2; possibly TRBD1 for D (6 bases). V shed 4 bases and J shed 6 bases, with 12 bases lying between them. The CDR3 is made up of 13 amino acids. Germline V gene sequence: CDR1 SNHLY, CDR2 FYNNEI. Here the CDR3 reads CASSANRDNGYTF. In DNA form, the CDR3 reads TGTGCCAGCAGTGCAAACCGGGACAATGGCTACACCTTC. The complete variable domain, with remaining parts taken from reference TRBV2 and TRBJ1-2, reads EPEVTQTPSHQVTQMGQEVILRCVPISNHLYFYWYRQILGQKVEFLVSFYNNEISEKSEIFDDQFSVERPDGSNFTLKIRSTKLEDSAMYFCASSANRDNGYTFGSGTRLTVV.

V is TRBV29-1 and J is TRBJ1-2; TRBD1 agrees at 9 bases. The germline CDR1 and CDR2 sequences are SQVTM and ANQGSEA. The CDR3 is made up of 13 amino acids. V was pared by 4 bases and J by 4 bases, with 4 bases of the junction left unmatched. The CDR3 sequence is CSVGTGERYGYTF. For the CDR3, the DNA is TGCAGCGTTGGGACAGGGGAGCGCTATGGCTACACCTTC.

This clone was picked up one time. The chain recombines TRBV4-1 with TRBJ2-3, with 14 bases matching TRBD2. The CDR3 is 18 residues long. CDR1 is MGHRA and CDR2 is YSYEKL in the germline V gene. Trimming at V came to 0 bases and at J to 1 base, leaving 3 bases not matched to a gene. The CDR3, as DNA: TGCGCCAGCAGCCAAGAGGGACTAGCGGGGGTTGGCACAGATACGCAGTATTTT. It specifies CASSQEGLAGVGTDTQYF.

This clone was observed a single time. The CDR3 DNA reads TGTGCCAGCAGCTTGAATAGAGCGGGGCCCCAAGAGACCCAGTACTTC. It translates to CASSLNRAGPQETQYF. The chain carries TRBV5-4 and TRBJ2-5; TRBD2 aligns across 7 bases. V lost 1 base and J lost 1; bases outside the gene matches: 7. Per the germline V gene, CDR1 is SGHNT and CDR2 is YYREEE (reference sequence). CDR3 length: 16 amino acids.

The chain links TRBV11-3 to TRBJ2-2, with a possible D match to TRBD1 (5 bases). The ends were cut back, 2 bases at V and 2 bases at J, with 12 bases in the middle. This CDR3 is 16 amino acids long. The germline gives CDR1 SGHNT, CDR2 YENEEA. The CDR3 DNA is TGTGCCAGCAGCTTATTGGTGGACACAAACACCGGGGAGCTGTTTTTT. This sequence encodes CASSLLVDTNTGELFF.

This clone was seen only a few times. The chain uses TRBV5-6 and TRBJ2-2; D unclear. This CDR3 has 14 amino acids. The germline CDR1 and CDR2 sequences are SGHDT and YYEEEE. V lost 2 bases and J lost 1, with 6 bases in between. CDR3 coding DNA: TGTGCCAGCAGCTTTTTACTGAACACCGGGGAGCTGTTTTTT. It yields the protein CASSFLLNTGELFF.

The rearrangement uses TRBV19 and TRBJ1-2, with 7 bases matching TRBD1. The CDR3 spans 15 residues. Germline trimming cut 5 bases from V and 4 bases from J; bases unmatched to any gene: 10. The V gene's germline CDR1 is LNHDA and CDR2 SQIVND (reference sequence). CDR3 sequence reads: CASSFLQGILYGYTF. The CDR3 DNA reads TGTGCCAGTAGTTTTCTACAGGGGATACTCTATGGCTACACCTTC. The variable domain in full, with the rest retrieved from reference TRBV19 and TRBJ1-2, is DGGITQSPKYLFRKEGQNVTLSCEQNLNHDAMYWYRQDPGQGLRLIYYSQIVNDFQKGDIAEGYSVSREKKESFPLTVTSAQKNPTAFYLCASSFLQGILYGYTFGSGTRLTVV.

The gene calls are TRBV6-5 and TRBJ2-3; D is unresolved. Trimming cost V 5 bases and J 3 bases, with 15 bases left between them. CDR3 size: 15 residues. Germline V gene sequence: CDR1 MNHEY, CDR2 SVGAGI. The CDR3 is CASSPSGLQTDTQYF. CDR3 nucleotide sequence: TGTGCCAGCAGTCCCTCGGGTCTTCAAACAGATACGCAGTATTTT.

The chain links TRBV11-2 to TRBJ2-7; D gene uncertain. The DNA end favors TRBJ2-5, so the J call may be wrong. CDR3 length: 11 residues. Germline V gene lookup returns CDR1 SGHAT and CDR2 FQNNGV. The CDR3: CASSFGQTQYF. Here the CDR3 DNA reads TGTGCCAGCAGCTTTGGGCAGACCCAGTACTTC.

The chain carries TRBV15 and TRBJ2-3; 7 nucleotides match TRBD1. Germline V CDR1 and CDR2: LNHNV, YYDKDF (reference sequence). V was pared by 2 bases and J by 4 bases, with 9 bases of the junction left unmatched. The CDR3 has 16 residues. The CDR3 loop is CATSRWTGVSADTQYF. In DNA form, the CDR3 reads TGTGCCACCAGCAGATGGACAGGAGTTAGCGCAGATACGCAGTATTTT. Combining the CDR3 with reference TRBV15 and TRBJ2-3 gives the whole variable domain DAMVIQNPRYQVTQFGKPVTLSCSQTLNHNVMYWYQQKSSQAPKLLFHYYDKDFNNEADTPDNFQSRRPNTSFCFLDIRSPGLGDTAMYLCATSRWTGVSADTQYFGPGTRLTVL.

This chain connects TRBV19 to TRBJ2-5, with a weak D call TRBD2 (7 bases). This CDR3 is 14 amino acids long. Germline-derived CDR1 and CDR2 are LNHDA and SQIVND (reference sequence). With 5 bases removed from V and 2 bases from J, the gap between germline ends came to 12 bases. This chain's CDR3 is CASSARGPQETQYF. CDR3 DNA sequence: TGTGCCAGTAGTGCGCGGGGGCCACAAGAGACCCAGTACTTC.

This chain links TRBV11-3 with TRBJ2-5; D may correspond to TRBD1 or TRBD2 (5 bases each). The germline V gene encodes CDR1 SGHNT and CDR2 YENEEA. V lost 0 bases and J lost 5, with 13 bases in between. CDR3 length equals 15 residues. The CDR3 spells CASSLDGGSRETQYF. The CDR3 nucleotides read TGTGCCAGCAGCTTAGATGGGGGTTCCAGGGAGACCCAGTACTTC. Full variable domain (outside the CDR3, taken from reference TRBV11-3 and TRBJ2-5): EAGVVQSPRYKIIEKKQPVAFWCNPISGHNTLYWYLQNLGQGPELLIRYENEEAVDDSQLPKDRFSAERLKGVDSTLKIQPAELGDSAVYLCASSLDGGSRETQYFGPGTRLLVL.

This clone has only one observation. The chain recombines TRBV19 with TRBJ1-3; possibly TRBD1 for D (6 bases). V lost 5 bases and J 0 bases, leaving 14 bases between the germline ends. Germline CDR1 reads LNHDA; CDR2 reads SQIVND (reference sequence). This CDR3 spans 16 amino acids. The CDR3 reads CASSPPDSRSGNTIYF. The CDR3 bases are TGTGCCAGTAGTCCACCGGACAGCCGCTCTGGAAACACCATATATTTT.

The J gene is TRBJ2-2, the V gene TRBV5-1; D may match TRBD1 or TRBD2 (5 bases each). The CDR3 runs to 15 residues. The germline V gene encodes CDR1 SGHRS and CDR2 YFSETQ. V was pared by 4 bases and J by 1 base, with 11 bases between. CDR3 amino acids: CASSPGTLNTGELFF. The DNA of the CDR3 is TGCGCCAGCAGCCCCGGGACCTTGAACACCGGGGAGCTGTTTTTT.

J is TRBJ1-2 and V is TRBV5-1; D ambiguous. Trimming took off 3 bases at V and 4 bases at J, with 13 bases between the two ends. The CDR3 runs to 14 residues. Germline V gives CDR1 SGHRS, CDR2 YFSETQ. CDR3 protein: CASSSMPYSYGYTF. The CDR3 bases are TGCGCCAGCAGCTCGATGCCGTACAGCTATGGCTACACCTTC.

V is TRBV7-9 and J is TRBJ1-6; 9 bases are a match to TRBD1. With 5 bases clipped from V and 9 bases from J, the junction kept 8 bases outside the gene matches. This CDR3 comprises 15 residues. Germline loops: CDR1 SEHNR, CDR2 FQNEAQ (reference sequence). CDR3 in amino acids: CASSQPTGGGSPLHF. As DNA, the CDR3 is TGTGCCAGCAGCCAACCGACAGGGGGGGGTTCACCCCTCCACTTT.

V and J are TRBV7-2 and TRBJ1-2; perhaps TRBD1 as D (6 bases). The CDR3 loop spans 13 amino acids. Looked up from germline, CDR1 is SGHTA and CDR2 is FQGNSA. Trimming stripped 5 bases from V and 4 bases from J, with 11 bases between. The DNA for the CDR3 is TGTGCCAGCAGCCCGACAGGACCCTATGGCTACACCTTC. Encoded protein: CASSPTGPYGYTF.

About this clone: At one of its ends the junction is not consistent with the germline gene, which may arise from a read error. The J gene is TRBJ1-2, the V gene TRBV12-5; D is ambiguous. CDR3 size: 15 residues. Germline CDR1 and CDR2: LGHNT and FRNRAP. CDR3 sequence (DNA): TGTGCTGGTGGTTTGGTAAAACTAACTAACTATGGCTACACCTTC. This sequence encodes CAGGLVKLTNYGYTF.

The chain's CDR3 is CASSRDRSYEQYF. CDR3 nucleotides: TGTGCCAGCTCTCGGGACAGGTCCTACGAGCAGTACTTC. The chain links TRBV18 to TRBJ2-7; 8 nucleotides line up with TRBD1. J lost 1 base, V lost 6 bases, and 2 bases had no gene match. The CDR3 is made up of 13 amino acids. From germline, CDR1 is KGHSH and CDR2 LQKENI.

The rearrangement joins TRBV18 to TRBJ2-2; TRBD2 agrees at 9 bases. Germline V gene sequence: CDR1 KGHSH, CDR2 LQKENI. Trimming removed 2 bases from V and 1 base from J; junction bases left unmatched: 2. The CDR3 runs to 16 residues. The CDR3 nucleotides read TGTGCCAGCTCACCAAAGACTAGCGGGAACACCGGGGAGCTGTTTTTT. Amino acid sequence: CASSPKTSGNTGELFF.